The 29 T cell receptor beta chains below all came from one sample that was sequenced in a study of T cell changes during pregnancy in multiple sclerosis (dated by TCRdb to the late 2010s). Library preparation used the immunoSEQ multiplex PCR assay. This is the immuneACCESS table as TCRdb keeps it, with only in-frame sequences that have V and J called. A part of the clones is gone; compared with another copy, unresolved V genes explain less than half, and the rest is unexplained. This sample lists 70,000 to 95,000 clones; approximately 92% were detected once. The ten top clones hold 3.5% to 4.5% of the sample. Sequencing was performed on peripheral blood, taken in the first trimester of pregnancy. Source of these receptors: a female donor with multiple sclerosis, enrolled in a pregnancy study.

The chain employs TRBV27 and TRBJ1-6; 7 bases agree with TRBD1. Germline values: CDR1 MNHEY, CDR2 SMNVEV (reference sequence). After removal of 6 bases from V and 9 bases from J, the junction contained 2 bases not matched to a gene. CDR3 length equals 12 residues. The CDR3 region is CASRRDSSPLHF. In DNA form, the CDR3 reads TGTGCCAGCAGACGGGACAGTTCACCCCTCCACTTT.

The gene calls are TRBV4-1 and TRBJ2-1; 10 positions agree with TRBD1. The junction had 8 bases not matched to a gene; V was cut back by 4 bases and J by 8 bases. Germline V lookup: CDR1 MGHRA, CDR2 YSYEKL. The CDR3 totals 15 residues. The CDR3 nucleotides read TGCGCCAGCAGCCTCCCGGGACAGGGGTGGGATGAGCAGTTCTTC. It is translated as CASSLPGQGWDEQFF.

The CDR3 coding sequence is TGTGCCAGCAGCGCCGACCTTCTGGACAGGGACTATGGCTACACCTTC. Translated: CASSADLLDRDYGYTF. The V gene is TRBV9, the J gene TRBJ1-2; 8 nucleotides align to TRBD1. This CDR3 has 16 amino acids. Per germline, CDR1 SGDLS and CDR2 YYNGEE. V lost 3 bases and J lost 3; bases outside the gene matches: 10.

This chain joins TRBV7-9 and TRBJ2-7; D gene uncertain. Trimming removed 4 bases from V and 6 bases from J, with 19 bases in between. CDR3 size: 15 residues. The germline V gene encodes CDR1 SEHNR and CDR2 FQNEAQ (reference sequence). CDR3 loop: CASSSTSTSPVEQYF. The CDR3 DNA sequence: TGTGCCAGCAGCTCCACGTCGACTTCTCCGGTCGAGCAGTACTTC.

The J gene is TRBJ2-3, the V gene TRBV13, with 9 positions matching TRBD2. CDR3 length equals 15 residues. The V segment lost 8 bases and the J segment 4 bases; nucleotides outside the gene matches: 10. The germline CDR1 and CDR2 sequences are PRHDT and FYEKMQ (reference sequence). The CDR3 loop is CASQMGLAGSDTQYF. The CDR3 DNA reads as TGTGCCAGCCAAATGGGCCTAGCGGGATCAGATACGCAGTATTTT. Based on the CDR3 plus reference TRBV13 and TRBJ2-3, the full variable domain is AAGVIQSPRHLIKEKRETATLKCYPIPRHDTVYWYQQGPGQDPQFLISFYEKMQSDKGSIPDRFSAQQFSDYHSELNMSSLELGDSALYFCASQMGLAGSDTQYFGPGTRLTVL.

On this clone: Additional DNA sequences in this sample encode the identical CDR3. V is TRBV9 and J is TRBJ2-1, with D perhaps TRBD1 (5 bases). V was trimmed by 2 bases and J by 5 bases, leaving 8 bases between them. The CDR3 consists of 13 residues. Germline V gene lookup returns CDR1 SGDLS and CDR2 YYNGEE. CDR3 DNA sequence: TGTGCCAGCAGCGTTGCAGGGAACAATGAGCAGTTCTTC. This codes for CASSVAGNNEQFF.

The V gene is TRBV6-5, the J gene TRBJ1-2, with D unclear. The V end was cut by 5 bases, the J end by 4 bases, with 17 bases between. CDR3 length: 15 amino acids. In germline, CDR1 is MNHEY, CDR2 SVGAGI. The CDR3 DNA follows: TGTGCCAGCAGTCCCTCCGGCAGGCTCGGCTATGGCTACACCTTC. This sequence encodes CASSPSGRLGYGYTF.

This chain links TRBV5-5 with TRBJ2-5; D is undetermined. Germline V gene data show CDR1 as SGHKS and CDR2 as YYEKEE (reference sequence). The CDR3 spans 12 residues. Deletions cut 4 bases from V and 2 bases from J, with 6 bases between. CDR3 bases: TGTGCCAGCAGCCCCCTACAAGAGACCCAGTACTTC. Amino acids: CASSPLQETQYF.

The rearrangement joins TRBV6-6 to TRBJ2-2; 8 bases fit TRBD1. Germline CDR1 and CDR2: MNHNY and SVGAGI (reference sequence). The CDR3 sequence is 16 residues long. V was pared by 5 bases and J by 1 base, with 6 bases of the junction left unmatched. Here the CDR3 DNA reads TGTGCCAGCAGTCTCACAGGGGGTAGGAACACCGGGGAGCTGTTTTTT. Amino acid sequence: CASSLTGGRNTGELFF.

This chain uses TRBV5-1 with TRBJ1-6; 9 bases match TRBD1. The CDR3 has 14 residues. The trim removed 4 bases at V and 7 bases at J, leaving 3 bases unmatched. Germline V gene sequence: CDR1 SGHRS, CDR2 YFSETQ. The CDR3 loop is CASSPDRGNSPLHF. The CDR3 nucleotides are TGCGCCAGCAGCCCGGACAGGGGAAATTCACCCCTCCACTTT. Using reference TRBV5-1 and TRBJ1-6 for the parts outside the CDR3, the full variable domain is KAGVTQTPRYLIKTRGQQVTLSCSPISGHRSVSWYQQTPGQGLQFLFEYFSETQRNKGNFPGRFSGRQFSNSRSEMNVSTLELGDSALYLCASSPDRGNSPLHFGNGTRLTVT.

The gene calls are TRBV28 and TRBJ2-1; 7 bases align to TRBD1. Germline V gene lookup returns CDR1 MDHEN and CDR2 SYDVKM. The V and J ends lost 7 bases and 6 bases, in that order; junction bases with no gene match: 9. The CDR3 runs 14 residues. The CDR3 loop reads CASTQSGTANEQFF. CDR3 DNA: TGTGCCAGCACCCAATCCGGGACAGCCAATGAGCAGTTCTTC.

This clone came up a few times. The chain employs TRBV2 and TRBJ1-5; D is possibly TRBD1 (5 bases). The V gene's germline CDR1 is SNHLY and CDR2 FYNNEI. The CDR3 sequence is 12 residues long. V lost 6 bases and J lost 7, with 10 bases in between. CDR3 DNA sequence: TGTGCCAGCAGGGACAATTGGCAGCCCCAGCATTTT. Residues: CASRDNWQPQHF.

The CDR3 nucleotides read TGTGCCAGCAGCTTTGGGGGCGATGAGCAGTTCTTC. Amino acid sequence: CASSFGGDEQFF. The rearrangement uses TRBV5-5 and TRBJ2-1; the D gene is possibly TRBD1 (6 bases). This CDR3 has 12 amino acids. The V end was cut by 2 bases, the J end by 8 bases, with 8 bases between. CDR1 is SGHKS and CDR2 is YYEKEE in the germline V gene (reference sequence).

The chain employs TRBV9 and TRBJ1-1, with D perhaps TRBD1 (5 bases). V lost 0 bases and J 0 bases, leaving 9 bases between the germline ends. This CDR3 spans 15 amino acids. Germline V CDR1 and CDR2: SGDLS, YYNGEE. CDR3 sequence: CASSVVPGVNTEAFF. CDR3 bases: TGTGCCAGCAGCGTAGTTCCGGGGGTGAACACTGAAGCTTTCTTT.

The chain links TRBV7-9 to TRBJ1-1; maybe TRBD1 (5 bases). Looked up from germline, CDR1 is SEHNR and CDR2 is FQNEAQ (reference sequence). V was pared by 8 bases and J by 8 bases, with 18 bases between. CDR3 size: 13 residues. CDR3 residues: CASRRGLAPEAFF. CDR3 coding DNA: TGTGCCAGCCGCCGGGGACTAGCCCCAGAAGCTTTCTTT.

The J gene is TRBJ2-4, the V gene TRBV19; D remains unclear. Deletions cut 9 bases from V and 0 bases from J, with 9 bases between. This CDR3 comprises 13 residues. Germline CDR1 is LNHDA and CDR2 is SQIVND (reference sequence). The CDR3 loop is CASSSGAKNIQYF. The CDR3 DNA reads as TGTGCCAGCTCCTCAGGAGCCAAAAACATTCAGTACTTC.

This chain connects TRBV10-3 to TRBJ1-1; 8 bases fit TRBD1. V shed 6 bases, J shed 0 bases, and the junction held 3 bases outside the gene matches. The germline V gene has CDR1 ENHRY and CDR2 SYGVKD. The CDR3 runs to 14 residues. CDR3 in amino acids: CAIRPGQVNTEAFF. The CDR3 DNA reads TGTGCCATCAGGCCGGGACAGGTGAACACTGAAGCTTTCTTT.

About this clone itself: The junction and the germline gene differ at one end; a read error may be behind it. V gene TRBV6-5 combines with J gene TRBJ1-5; D possibly corresponds to TRBD1 (6 bases). Germline CDR1 MNHEY, CDR2 SVGAGI. The CDR3 is made up of 15 amino acids. Here the CDR3 reads CAGSPGGDSNQPQHF. The CDR3 nucleotides are TGTGCCGGCAGCCCGGGGGGCGATAGCAATCAGCCCCAGCATTTT.

The gene calls are TRBV5-4 and TRBJ2-5; tentatively, D is TRBD1 (6 bases). Germline assignment: CDR1 SGHNT and CDR2 YYREEE (reference sequence). V was cut by 4 bases and J by 5 bases, with 15 bases left in between. CDR3 size: 14 residues. The CDR3 region has the DNA TGTGCCAGCAGCCTGACTTCAGGGGTGGAGACCCAGTACTTC. Its translation is CASSLTSGVETQYF.

The rearrangement uses TRBV6-1 and TRBJ1-5; D is ambiguous. This CDR3 is built from 15 residues. V was clipped by 2 bases and J by 1 base, with 9 bases between them. Germline V CDR1 and CDR2: MNHNS, SASEGT. The CDR3 nucleotides are TGTGCCAGCAGTGAAATGGGCCTAAGCAATCAGCCCCAGCATTTT. Translated, it gives CASSEMGLSNQPQHF.

The chain recombines TRBV9 with TRBJ2-6, with D possibly matching TRBD1 (6 bases). The germline CDR1 and CDR2 sequences are SGDLS and YYNGEE. This CDR3 contains 17 residues. V was shortened by 4 bases and J by 1 base, with 15 bases between the two germline ends. The chain's CDR3 is CASSSWDMSSGANVLTF. CDR3 nucleotides: TGTGCCAGCAGCTCATGGGACATGAGTTCTGGGGCCAACGTCCTGACTTTC.

The V gene is TRBV19, the J gene TRBJ2-7; D gene ambiguous. V dropped 3 bases and J dropped 2 bases, with 8 bases sitting between them. Germline-derived CDR1 and CDR2 are LNHDA and SQIVND (reference sequence). The CDR3 has 13 amino acids. The CDR3 region is CASSIAGAYEQYF. The CDR3 nucleotides are TGTGCCAGTAGTATCGCCGGAGCCTACGAGCAGTACTTC.

This rearrangement joins TRBV5-1 to TRBJ1-3; D is uncertain. Germline CDR1 is SGHRS and CDR2 is YFSETQ. The CDR3 runs to 14 residues. The ends were cut back, 5 bases at V and 2 bases at J, with 11 bases in the middle. DNA of the CDR3: TGCGCCAGCAGAGGACTCGGTACTGGAAACACCATATATTTT. Translating gives CASRGLGTGNTIYF.

This sequence joins TRBV6-1 and TRBJ1-4; TRBD1 is a possible D gene (5 bases). CDR3 length: 13 amino acids. The V gene lost 4 bases and the J gene lost 12 bases, with 15 bases spanning the gap. Germline V gene lookup returns CDR1 MNHNS and CDR2 SASEGT. In DNA, the CDR3 is TGTGCCAGCAGTGCGGGGACTGTCGGAGAACTGTTTTTT. Its translation is CASSAGTVGELFF.

The chain employs TRBV19 and TRBJ1-1; 8 nucleotides align to TRBD1. Germline V lookup: CDR1 LNHDA, CDR2 SQIVND (reference sequence). This CDR3 has 16 residues. V shed 8 bases and J 5 bases; nucleotides not matched to a gene: 16. DNA of the CDR3: TGTGCCAGTGGGTCCTACTCAGACAGGGGTTGGACTGAAGCTTTCTTT. Translating it yields CASGSYSDRGWTEAFF.

The rearrangement joins TRBV6-1 to TRBJ1-6, with a possible D match to TRBD1 (5 bases). Germline loops: CDR1 MNHNS, CDR2 SASEGT. The CDR3 covers 11 residues. Trimming took 8 bases from V and 9 from J, leaving 8 bases between them. The DNA for the CDR3 is TGTGCCAGCGGGGCAGCTTCACCCCTCCACTTT. This codes for CASGAASPLHF.

A single count supports this clone. This chain joins TRBV7-3 and TRBJ1-6, with 9 bases aligning to TRBD1. This CDR3 region has 14 residues. Germline CDR1 and CDR2: SGHTA and FQGTGA. Unmatched junction bases numbered 4, after V lost 6 bases and J lost 7 bases. In nucleotides, the CDR3 is TGTGCCAGCAGGACGACAGGGGGAAATTCACCCCTCCACTTT. This codes for CASRTTGGNSPLHF. The whole variable domain, remainder taken from reference TRBV7-3 and TRBJ1-6, is GAGVSQTPSNKVTEKGKYVELRCDPISGHTALYWYRQSLGQGPEFLIYFQGTGAADDSGLPNDRFFAVRPEGSVSTLKIQRTERGDSAVYLCASRTTGGNSPLHFGNGTRLTVT.

This sequence joins TRBV4-1 and TRBJ2-7; no clear D gene. There are 19 residues in the CDR3. V was shortened by 0 bases and J by 2 bases, with 23 bases between the two germline ends. Germline values: CDR1 MGHRA, CDR2 YSYEKL. The CDR3 DNA follows: TGCGCCAGCAGCCAAGATCGGCTTAGAGACTCGAGAATGACCTACGAGCAGTACTTC. Its translation is CASSQDRLRDSRMTYEQYF.

This sequence joins TRBV5-4 and TRBJ2-7; 8 nucleotides match TRBD1. V trimming: 4 bases; J trimming: 4 bases; junction bases outside the gene matches: 10. This CDR3 is built from 15 residues. The V gene's germline CDR1 is SGHNT and CDR2 YYREEE (reference sequence). CDR3 protein: CASSRGQGNEYEQYF. In DNA, the CDR3 is TGTGCCAGCAGCAGAGGACAGGGAAATGAGTACGAGCAGTACTTC. The full variable domain, with the rest looked up from reference TRBV5-4 and TRBJ2-7, is ETGVTQSPTHLIKTRGQQVTLRCSSQSGHNTVSWYQQALGQGPQFIFQYYREEENGRGNFPPRFSGLQFPNYSSELNVNALELDDSALYLCASSRGQGNEYEQYFGPGTRLTVT.